This TCR beta chain derives from a study of blood T cell repertoires in COVID-19. Sequenced by immunoSEQ multiplex PCR; TCRdb stores in-frame clones only, minus some. The sample contains roughly 91,000 clones, approximately 76% of which appear only once. The CDR3 is 14 residues long. J is TRBJ2-2 and V is TRBV1; TRBD2, the D gene given by the table, was not confirmed from the DNA. TRBV1 is a listed pseudogene. Material for sequencing was peripheral blood. This receptor was identified in a man aged 65-85 years with acute or convalescent COVID-19. Here the CDR3 DNA reads TGCACCAGCAGCCCCGACGGAGTCACCGGGGAGCTGTTTTTT. Residues: CTSSPDGVTGELFF.